These 14 T cell receptor beta chains were sequenced from one sample in a study of T-cell memory formation after mild COVID-19. TCRdb reprocessed the 5' RACE reads with MiXCR, giving one entry per CDR3 protein. The table includes roughly 600,000 distinct CDR3 sequences, more than 15% detected once. Sequenced material: PBMCs or a T cell subset sorted from them (not recorded which). The receptors shown here come from an adult woman who had mild COVID-19 (a few samples of this study predate the infection). Cell type and time point are not known.

In its sample, this clonotype was seen a few times. The chain couples TRBV3-1 to TRBJ2-5; possibly TRBD2 for D (6 bases). In germline, CDR1 is LGHDT, CDR2 YNNKEL (reference sequence). This CDR3 has 15 residues. Trimming removed 2 bases at V and 4 bases at J, with 14 bases between. The chain's CDR3 is CASSQRASAIETQYF. The CDR3 nucleotides are TGTGCCAGCAGCCAACGGGCTAGCGCAATAGAGACCCAGTACTTC.

This sequence joins TRBV12-3 or TRBV12-4 and TRBJ2-6, with 9 bases identical to TRBD1. The CDR3 consists of 18 residues. Trimming at V came to 7 bases and at J to 0 bases, leaving 10 bases not matched to a gene. The CDR3 region has the DNA TGTGCCAGCACCCCGACGTGGACAGGGGTCTCTGGGGCCAACGTCCTGACTTTC. This gives the protein CASTPTWTGVSGANVLTF.

This clonotype showed up just a few times. The rearrangement uses TRBV9 and TRBJ2-3; D unresolved. V lost 4 bases and J lost 6, with 12 bases in between. CDR1 and CDR2 from the germline V gene are SGDLS and YYNGEE. The CDR3 is made up of 13 amino acids. CDR3 residues: CASSPSTVDTQYF. CDR3 bases: TGTGCCAGCAGCCCCTCGACTGTTGATACGCAGTATTTT. Combining the CDR3 with reference TRBV9 and TRBJ2-3 gives the whole variable domain DSGVTQTPKHLITATGQRVTLRCSPRSGDLSVYWYQQSLDQGLQFLIQYYNGEERAKGNILERFSAQQFPDLHSELNLSSLELGDSALYFCASSPSTVDTQYFGPGTRLTVL.

The chain employs TRBV11-2 and TRBJ2-7; no definite D call. With 4 bases removed from V and 4 bases from J, the gap between germline ends came to 14 bases. Germline CDR1 SGHAT, CDR2 FQNNGV. The CDR3 is made up of 14 amino acids. The CDR3 sequence: CASSWGDMGYEQYF. The CDR3 DNA sequence: TGTGCCAGCAGCTGGGGTGACATGGGTTACGAGCAGTACTTC.

The table lists this clonotype with a few counts. V and J are TRBV14 and TRBJ1-1; no clear D. The V end was cut by 4 bases, the J end by 4 bases, with 10 bases between. The CDR3 loop spans 13 amino acids. Looked up from germline, CDR1 is SGHDN and CDR2 is FVKESK. The chain's CDR3 is CASSPAHTTEAFF. The CDR3 DNA is TGTGCCAGCAGCCCTGCCCATACCACTGAAGCTTTCTTT.

This chain joins TRBV7-9 and TRBJ2-2; 8 bases line up with TRBD1. The CDR3 has 17 amino acids. Germline CDR1 is SEHNR and CDR2 is FQNEAQ (reference sequence). The V gene end was trimmed by 5 bases and the J gene end by 1 base; junction bases not matched to a gene: 9. As DNA, the CDR3 is TGTGCCAGCAGCCCTACCCTGGACAGGGTGAACACCGGGGAGCTGTTTTTT. Amino acid sequence: CASSPTLDRVNTGELFF.

The chain links TRBV27 to TRBJ2-3; D remains unclear. CDR1 and CDR2 from the germline V gene are MNHEY and SMNVEV (reference sequence). V was trimmed by 0 bases and J by 3 bases, leaving 10 bases between them. CDR3 size: 15 residues. The CDR3 loop is CASSLSTGLTDTQYF. The CDR3 nucleotides are TGTGCCAGCAGTTTATCGACTGGGTTGACAGATACGCAGTATTTT.

Regarding this clonotype: One end of the junction does not line up with germline, which may come from a read error. V is TRBV6-6 and J is TRBJ2-5, with a tentative D call TRBD1 (6 bases). The CDR3 has 15 residues. Per the germline V gene, CDR1 is MNHNY and CDR2 is SVGAGI (reference sequence). CDR3 sequence reads: CASSSPTGQEETKYF. The CDR3, as DNA: TGTGCCAGCAGTTCCCCCACAGGGCAGGAAGAGACCAAGTACTTC.

This clonotype has just a few counts. CDR3 sequence reads: CASSLAPTGNSPLHF. DNA of the CDR3: TGTGCCAGCAGCTTAGCGCCGACAGGGAATTCACCCCTCCACTTT. This chain links TRBV7-9 with TRBJ1-6, with 7 bases matching TRBD1. The CDR3 is made up of 15 amino acids. The germline V gene has CDR1 SEHNR and CDR2 FQNEAQ (reference sequence). The V gene end was trimmed by 0 bases and the J gene end by 7 bases; junction bases not matched to a gene: 3. Full variable domain (missing parts from reference TRBV7-9 and TRBJ1-6): DTGVSQNPRHKITKRGQNVTFRCDPISEHNRLYWYRQTLGQGPEFLTYFQNEAQLEKSRLLSDRFSAERPKGSFSTLEIQRTEQGDSAMYLCASSLAPTGNSPLHFGNGTRLTVT.

The chain combines TRBV4-2 with TRBJ2-7; TRBD2 agrees at 12 bases. V gave up 4 bases and J gave up 4 bases; unmatched junction bases: 5. Germline CDR1 reads LGHNA; CDR2 reads YNFKEQ. The CDR3 is 15 residues long. CDR3 loop: CASSRGLAGLYEQYF. DNA of the CDR3: TGTGCCAGCAGCCGAGGACTAGCGGGGTTATACGAGCAGTACTTC.

This clonotype was detected only a few times. The chain is built from TRBV9 and TRBJ2-3; D might be TRBD2 (6 bases). Trimming removed 4 bases at V and 4 bases at J, with 19 bases between. CDR1 SGDLS and CDR2 YYNGEE come from the germline V gene. CDR3 length: 16 residues. The CDR3 DNA reads TGTGCCAGCAGCCCCCTGGGGGGAGTGGGCGCAGATACGCAGTATTTT. Encoded protein: CASSPLGGVGADTQYF. The variable domain in full, completed from reference TRBV9 and TRBJ2-3, reads DSGVTQTPKHLITATGQRVTLRCSPRSGDLSVYWYQQSLDQGLQFLIQYYNGEERAKGNILERFSAQQFPDLHSELNLSSLELGDSALYFCASSPLGGVGADTQYFGPGTRLTVL.

Remarks on this clonotype: The CDR3 carries no conserved terminal phenylalanine or tryptophan, so it likely arises from a read error. The V gene is TRBV19, the J gene TRBJ1-3; D unresolved. The CDR3 contains 13 residues. V gave up 2 bases and J gave up 0 bases, with 2 bases separating them. Germline lookup yields CDR1 LNHDA and CDR2 SQIVND (reference sequence). CDR3 bases: TGTGCCAGTAGTATAAGCTCTGGAAACACCATATATTCT. Protein sequence: CASSISSGNTIYS.

V gene TRBV5-1 combines with J gene TRBJ1-4; 7 nucleotides align to TRBD1. From germline, CDR1 is SGHRS and CDR2 YFSETQ. The CDR3 spans 12 residues. V trimming: 4 bases; J trimming: 14 bases; junction bases outside the gene matches: 8. The CDR3 spells CASSATGSELFF. The CDR3 DNA is TGCGCCAGCAGCGCGACAGGGTCCGAGCTGTTTTTT.

The chain carries TRBV29-1 and TRBJ2-3; weak D call: TRBD2 (6 bases). The CDR3 runs 14 residues. The ends were cut back, 3 bases at V and 3 bases at J, with 13 bases in the middle. Germline V gene sequence: CDR1 SQVTM, CDR2 ANQGSEA. CDR3 bases: TGCAGCGTTGATCGGCGGGAAGGTACAGATACGCAGTATTTT. Encoded protein: CSVDRREGTDTQYF.